This T cell receptor beta chain was identified in a study of cytomegalovirus exposure and HLA in healthy donors. About the study: Among the approximately 380 donors who were genotyped, 81% fell in the genetic ancestry cluster that is associated with self-reported Caucasian donors.

The PCR employed 60 Vbeta primers together with 13 Jbeta primers. The table came from immunoSEQ multiplex PCR; TCRdb's copy has only in-frame clones and leaves some out. The repertoire holds roughly 200,000 clones, with about 89% as singletons. This clone was detected only a few times. In the same sample, other DNA sequences code for this CDR3. Germline CDR1 is SGHNT and CDR2 is YENEEA. This CDR3 contains 13 residues. V was pared by 5 bases and J by 3 bases, with 10 bases between. This sequence joins TRBV11-3 and TRBJ1-1, with D perhaps TRBD1 (6 bases). The sequenced sample consisted of PBMCs. The receptor comes from a woman between 18 and 29 years old in good health and CMV-seronegative. CDR3 nucleotide sequence: TGTGCCAGCAGCCCGGACAGAGACACTGAAGCTTTCTTT. It translates to CASSPDRDTEAFF.